This T cell receptor (beta chain) comes out of a study of tumor-infiltrating lymphocytes in primary liver carcinoma (TCRdb year 2017). Regarding the study in general: Surgical resection was performed in China between November 2015 and March 2016 on about 5 patients with histopathologically diagnosed primary liver carcinoma. Of the five patients (three men and two women, aged 30 to 69 years), four had hepatocellular carcinoma and one had combined HCC and intrahepatic cholangiocarcinoma. The five patients had tumors of stage T1-T3 N0M0, with maximum diameters ranging from 4.2 to 10 cm. Samples yielded roughly 3.5 to 7.13 million productive TCRbeta reads; read depth did not differ significantly between tissue types. TCRbeta repertoire sequencing, expression microarrays and whole-exome sequencing were combined in the study across five regions of each liver tumor, with adjacent normal tissue and blood also included. TCRbeta repertoire sequencing covered about 35 specimens from 5 patients: 25 tumor regions, 5 adjacent noncancerous liver tissues and 5 peripheral blood samples. High reproducibility was observed for the technical replicate repertoires, with mean shared-clone rates approximately 0.92 and correlation coefficients above 0.95.

Trimming removed 3 bases from V and 4 bases from J; the gene matches leave 13 bases unexplained. CDR1 and CDR2, per the germline V gene, are SGHDT and YYEEEE. The CDR3 measures 17 amino acids from cysteine to phenylalanine. The kept DNA is CDR3 alone, 51 bases in frame from the first base. RNA from unsorted whole blood was extracted with TRIzol reagent, and germline DNA was obtained with the DNeasy Blood & Tissue kit. Chronic HBV infection was present in the patients, and the patients were treatment-naive at sampling. Before surgery, 4 to 5 milliliters of peripheral blood were collected into K2EDTA tubes. The sample holds a few counts of this clonotype. The antigen it binds to is not known. The record has no base qualities; no much larger clone is one base away. A constant-region primer and ProtoScript II reverse transcriptase were used to reverse-transcribe TCRbeta-specific cDNA from roughly 480 ng total RNA. TCRbeta libraries were built with three nested multiplex PCR rounds, a slightly modified ARM-PCR procedure. Each of the first two PCR rounds ran for approximately 9 cycles and used multiplex TRBV1-TRBV30 forward primers together with a Cbeta reverse primer. A final 25-cycle PCR with Deep VentR polymerase added sample barcodes and Illumina adapters. Amplicons of 200-500 bp were gel-purified with a QIAquick gel extraction kit before sequencing. The TCRbeta amplicons were sequenced with 250-bp paired-end reads on an Illumina HiSeq 2500. The authors' pipeline ran thus. Reads were quality-trimmed with Trimmomatic v0.33, and paired reads were merged with FLASH v1.2.11 to recover full CDR3 sequences. V, D and J germline segments were assigned to the rearranged TCRbeta sequences using MiGEC v1.2.1b. VDJtools v1.0.0 computed clonotype statistics and Shannon-Wiener diversity indices. Except for diversity analysis, only each sample's 250 most abundant clonotypes were used in subsequent analyses to reduce sampling bias. Using fastp at Q25 and MiXCR, TCRdb reprocessed the public reads and kept productive beta chains. CDR3 protein sequences are deduplicated, and each keeps its most common genes and DNA. TCRdb, not the original authors, processed these V and J calls. Recorded for this sample are approximately 330,000 distinct CDR3 sequences; 65% of them occurred a single time. The biggest ten clones account for 5.5% to 8% of the sample.

Study-wide findings and limitations: The study included only a few patients, and the authors note findings should be validated in a larger study. Only the TCR beta chain was sequenced, so true repertoire diversity is likely underestimated because unpaired alpha chains were not captured. Since the samples were bulk and unsorted, there was no way to compare CD4+ and CD8+ T cell repertoires. Consistent with antigen-driven expansion, pairs of tumor regions showed higher repertoire overlap (mean roughly 36%) than either tumor-adjacent pairs (around 17%) or tumor-blood pairs (roughly 14%). The top 250 clones made up a significantly larger repertoire fraction in tumors than in blood (p = 0.039).

Sequenced: peripheral blood. The clonotype originates from a man in his forties with primary liver carcinoma and hepatitis B virus infection. Recombination linked TRBV5-6 to TRBJ2-3, with 8 bases in between that match TRBD2. The bases read TGTGCCAGCAGCTCCAAGTTGGGGAGCGGGAGTTCAGATACGCAGTATTTT. Its protein product is CASSSKLGSGSSDTQYF.